The 13 T cell receptor beta chains reported below all come from one sample, sequenced in a study of CD8 T cells in Susac syndrome (dated by TCRdb to the late 2010s). Receptor libraries were prepared by the immunoSEQ multiplex PCR assay. RNA was extracted with the RNeasy kit and roughly 0.45 to 1 ug was reverse transcribed using random hexamers. TCRdb redid the processing of the public reads, applying fastp at Q25 and MiXCR, and retained in-frame beta chains. Every CDR3 protein is listed once, alongside the most common genes and DNA of its rows. Present in this sample are some 400,000 distinct CDR3 sequences, around 85% of which were seen just once. Jointly, the top ten make up 0.09% to 0.15% of the sample. Sequencing input: CD8+ T cells from PBMCs. All receptors come from a human donor with multiple sclerosis.

The gene calls are TRBV2 and TRBJ1-2, with TRBD1 matching over 7 bases. Germline assignment: CDR1 SNHLY and CDR2 FYNNEI. The junction had 14 bases not matched to a gene; V was cut back by 6 bases and J by 4 bases. The CDR3 totals 16 residues. CDR3 nucleotide sequence: TGTGCCAGCAGGACGTGGACAGGCCAAGGGGGCTATGGCTACACCTTC. Its protein is CASRTWTGQGGYGYTF. Full variable domain (rest looked up from reference TRBV2 and TRBJ1-2): EPEVTQTPSHQVTQMGQEVILRCVPISNHLYFYWYRQILGQKVEFLVSFYNNEISEKSEIFDDQFSVERPDGSNFTLKIRSTKLEDSAMYFCASRTWTGQGGYGYTFGSGTRLTVV.

The CDR3 protein is CASRQQGTEAFF. The CDR3, as DNA: TGCGCCAGCAGACAACAGGGGACTGAAGCTTTCTTT. The chain employs TRBV4-1 and TRBJ1-1; 7 bases align to TRBD1. CDR1 is MGHRA and CDR2 is YSYEKL in the germline V gene. Trimming cost V 6 bases and J 5 bases; bases outside gene matches: 3. The CDR3 extends over 12 amino acids.

In this sample, this clonotype turned up once. The chain uses TRBV27 and TRBJ2-7; D is perhaps TRBD2 (5 bases). The length of the CDR3 is 15 residues. Germline V CDR1 and CDR2: MNHEY, SMNVEV (reference sequence). The V and J ends lost 1 base and 5 bases respectively, with 15 bases between them. The DNA of the CDR3 is TGTGCCAGCAGTTTATTCGTCGGGGTAACGGACGAGCAGTACTTC. Translating gives CASSLFVGVTDEQYF.

V is TRBV5-5 and J is TRBJ2-1; perhaps TRBD1 as D (6 bases). The CDR3 runs to 13 residues. Germline V gene sequence: CDR1 SGHKS, CDR2 YYEKEE (reference sequence). V was clipped by 2 bases and J by 8 bases, with 11 bases between them. The CDR3 here is CASSFLQGDEQFF. The CDR3 DNA sequence: TGTGCCAGCAGCTTCTTACAGGGCGATGAGCAGTTCTTC.

The chain employs TRBV19 and TRBJ1-1; D ambiguous. This CDR3 spans 13 amino acids. The germline gives CDR1 LNHDA, CDR2 SQIVND (reference sequence). V was pared by 3 bases and J by 1 base, with 6 bases between. The CDR3 loop is CASSIAQNTEAFF. CDR3 nucleotides: TGTGCCAGTAGTATCGCTCAGAACACTGAAGCTTTCTTT.

The chain couples TRBV7-9 to TRBJ1-1; D is unclear. Trimming took 5 bases from V and 1 from J, leaving 17 bases between them. This CDR3 contains 16 residues. From germline, CDR1 is SEHNR and CDR2 FQNEAQ (reference sequence). This CDR3 is CASSRRPMTENTEAFF. CDR3 DNA sequence: TGTGCCAGCAGCCGCAGGCCCATGACGGAGAACACTGAAGCTTTCTTT.

CDR3 region: CASSQDLQGYEQYF. In DNA form, the CDR3 reads TGCGCCAGCAGCCAAGATCTTCAAGGCTACGAGCAGTACTTC. The chain carries TRBV4-1 and TRBJ2-7; no clear D. Trimming stripped 0 bases from V and 3 bases from J, with 9 bases between. Germline V CDR1 and CDR2: MGHRA, YSYEKL. The CDR3 has 14 amino acids.

V and J are TRBV29-1 and TRBJ2-1, with TRBD1 identical over 8 bases. This CDR3 is built from 13 residues. With 5 bases clipped from V and 6 bases from J, the junction kept 6 bases outside the gene matches. The germline V gene has CDR1 SQVTM and CDR2 ANQGSEA. DNA of the CDR3: TGCAGCGTTTTAGGACAGGGACCCAATGAGCAGTTCTTC. Residues: CSVLGQGPNEQFF.

This sequence joins TRBV29-1 and TRBJ2-3, with D tentatively TRBD1 (5 bases). Looked up from germline, CDR1 is SQVTM and CDR2 is ANQGSEA. The germline V and J ends were trimmed by 7 bases and 2 bases, with 13 bases remaining between them. This CDR3 has 13 residues. CDR3 nucleotide sequence: TGCAGCGCTGCATTGGGGCACACAGATACGCAGTATTTT. This gives the protein CSAALGHTDTQYF.

This clonotype was picked up a small number of times. J is TRBJ2-4 and V is TRBV19, with 9 bases lining up with TRBD2. Germline lookup yields CDR1 LNHDA and CDR2 SQIVND (reference sequence). This CDR3 is built from 16 residues. J gave up 0 bases and V 5 bases, and 5 bases lay outside the gene matches. In DNA form, the CDR3 reads TGTGCCAGTAGTCTCGGGACTAGCTTAGCCAAAAACATTCAGTACTTC. Its protein is CASSLGTSLAKNIQYF.

This chain uses TRBV6-1 with TRBJ1-2, with 7 nucleotides matching TRBD1. The CDR3 contains 16 residues. Germline V gene data show CDR1 as MNHNS and CDR2 as SASEGT. The junction had 11 bases not matched to a gene; V was cut back by 3 bases and J by 4 bases. CDR3 loop: CASSEGGDSATYGYTF. CDR3 sequence (DNA): TGTGCCAGCAGTGAGGGGGGGGACAGTGCTACCTATGGCTACACCTTC.

The V gene is TRBV7-6, the J gene TRBJ2-7; 7 positions agree with TRBD2. The V gene end was trimmed by 1 base and the J gene end by 2 bases; junction bases not matched to a gene: 8. This CDR3 has 16 residues. Germline V gene sequence: CDR1 SGHVS, CDR2 FNYEAQ. CDR3 sequence: CASSLVYAGETYEQYF. The CDR3 DNA follows: TGTGCCAGCAGCTTAGTTTATGCGGGGGAGACCTACGAGCAGTACTTC.

In nucleotides, the CDR3 is TGTGCCAGCAGTTTCTTGGCAGGGCATTCTGAAGCTTTCTTT. This codes for CASSFLAGHSEAFF. The chain uses TRBV27 and TRBJ1-1, with D possibly TRBD1 on 5 matching bases. The CDR3 length is 14 residues. The germline V and J ends were trimmed by 3 bases and 6 bases, with 14 bases remaining between them. The germline V gene has CDR1 MNHEY and CDR2 SMNVEV (reference sequence).